One and the same sample provided the 20 T cell receptor beta chains below, sequenced in a study of neurological immune-mediated disorders. TCRdb re-called the 5' RACE reads through MiXCR, storing one row per CDR3 protein. Among around 70,000 distinct CDR3 sequences listed, roughly 5% were seen once. Sequenced input: PBMCs. All receptors derive from a woman under 40 with multiple sclerosis.

This clonotype has at least ten counts. This chain uses TRBV7-2 with TRBJ2-5; D gene ambiguous. The V and J ends lost 0 bases and 2 bases respectively, with 13 bases between them. Per germline, CDR1 SGHTA and CDR2 FQGNSA. This CDR3 is built from 16 residues. The CDR3 region has the DNA TGTGCCAGCAGCTTAGCGCTCCACCCGGAACAAGAGACCCAGTACTTC. Translation: CASSLALHPEQETQYF.

This clonotype was counted at least ten times. The chain combines TRBV20-1 with TRBJ1-1; D remains ambiguous. Germline V gene lookup returns CDR1 DFQATT and CDR2 SNEGSKA (reference sequence). The V end was cut by 3 bases, the J end by 6 bases, with 5 bases between. This CDR3 is 10 amino acids long. CDR3 DNA sequence: TGCAGTGCTAGTAGGGCTGAAGCTTTCTTT. Its protein product is CSASRAEAFF.

As concerns this clonotype: A much larger clone differs by one base, so this may be a read error. Because the CDR3 is missing its conserved closing phenylalanine or tryptophan, this is likely a read error. No DNA is shown, since the ends of the CDR3 on it are uncertain; the CDR3 is the one TCRdb lists. The chain joins TRBV5-5 to TRBJ1-2. The CDR3 extends over 12 residues, inclusive of both ends. The germline gives CDR1 SGHKS, CDR2 YYEKEE (reference sequence). The CDR3 sequence: CASSLRRAYLLI.

In its sample, this clonotype was seen many times. V usage is TRBV20-1 and J usage is TRBJ2-3, with 15 bases aligning to TRBD2. This CDR3 region has 15 residues. Germline assignment: CDR1 DFQATT and CDR2 SNEGSKA (reference sequence). V trimming: 3 bases; J trimming: 6 bases; junction bases outside the gene matches: 4. This CDR3 reads CSARGLAGGWDTQYF. The CDR3 nucleotides read TGCAGTGCTAGGGGACTAGCGGGGGGTTGGGATACGCAGTATTTT.

This clonotype was found many times. The chain links TRBV20-1 to TRBJ2-5, with D perhaps matching TRBD1 (7 bases). CDR1 DFQATT and CDR2 SNEGSKA come from the germline V gene (reference sequence). Between the trimmed V and J ends, which lost 6 bases and 2 bases, there was a span of 13 bases. The CDR3 runs to 13 residues. The CDR3 region has the DNA TGCAGTGCCGCGGGACAGAATCAAGAGACCCAGTACTTC. Protein: CSAAGQNQETQYF.

This clonotype was observed a few times. This chain connects TRBV20-1 to TRBJ1-6; D unclear. The V gene lost 6 bases and the J gene lost 8 bases, with 11 bases spanning the gap. The CDR3 has 12 amino acids. Germline loops: CDR1 DFQATT, CDR2 SNEGSKA (reference sequence). CDR3 region: CSAVTGDSPLHF. CDR3 sequence (DNA): TGCAGTGCGGTTACGGGAGATTCACCCCTCCACTTT.

This clonotype was observed a few times. The CDR3 sequence: CASSLGQAFYGYTF. In DNA form, the CDR3 reads TGTGCCAGCAGCTTAGGACAGGCATTCTATGGCTACACCTTC. This rearrangement joins TRBV7-8 to TRBJ1-2; D might be TRBD1 (6 bases). The CDR3 totals 14 residues. Germline-derived CDR1 and CDR2 are SGHVS and FQNEAQ. Trimming shortened V by 1 base and J by 4 bases, and 10 bases separated the two germline ends.

This clonotype showed up many times. The chain recombines TRBV20-1 with TRBJ1-1; D gene uncertain. The CDR3 totals 14 residues. Trimming removed 8 bases at V and 6 bases at J, with 22 bases between. Per germline, CDR1 DFQATT and CDR2 SNEGSKA (reference sequence). CDR3 sequence reads: CSPSPPGRDAEAFF. CDR3 bases: TGCAGTCCATCACCTCCCGGACGAGACGCTGAAGCTTTCTTT.

The table lists this clonotype with a few counts. The rearrangement uses TRBV5-6 and TRBJ1-4; D is unclear. Germline-derived CDR1 and CDR2 are SGHDT and YYEEEE. This CDR3 has 12 residues. V shed 4 bases and J shed 6 bases, with 7 bases lying between them. The chain's CDR3 is CASSRLHEKLFF. In nucleotides, the CDR3 is TGTGCCAGCAGCCGCCTCCATGAAAAACTGTTTTTT. The whole variable domain, remainder taken from reference TRBV5-6 and TRBJ1-4, is DAGVTQSPTHLIKTRGQQVTLRCSPKSGHDTVSWYQQALGQGPQFIFQYYEEEERQRGNFPDRFSGHQFPNYSSELNVNALLLGDSALYLCASSRLHEKLFFGSGTQLSVL.

This clonotype has a handful of counts. The genes are TRBV12-3 or TRBV12-4 and TRBJ2-4; possible D gene TRBD1, 5 bases. The CDR3 has 13 residues. V lost 8 bases and J 0 bases, leaving 8 bases between the germline ends. Here the CDR3 DNA reads TGTGCCAGCCAGGGTTTAGCCAAAAACATTCAGTACTTC. Its protein is CASQGLAKNIQYF.

This clonotype was found many times. The chain joins TRBV7-2 to TRBJ1-3; D gene ambiguous. V dropped 2 bases and J dropped 0 bases, with 5 bases sitting between them. CDR1 and CDR2 from the germline V gene are SGHTA and FQGNSA. The CDR3 runs 14 residues. The CDR3 loop reads CASSLSVSGNTIYF. Written as DNA, the CDR3 is TGTGCCAGCAGCTTATCAGTCTCTGGAAACACCATATATTTT.

The chain couples TRBV10-3 to TRBJ2-5, with D unclear. V dropped 0 bases and J dropped 5 bases, with 1 base sitting between them. The CDR3 is 11 residues long. CDR1 and CDR2 from the germline V gene are ENHRY and SYGVKD. Written as DNA, the CDR3 is TGTGCCATCAGTGAGTCGGAGACCCAGTACTTC. Amino acids: CAISESETQYF.

This clonotype was counted ten times or more. The chain is built from TRBV7-2 and TRBJ2-3; unclear D gene. The germline gives CDR1 SGHTA, CDR2 FQGNSA. The length of the CDR3 is 11 residues. Trimming left V 6 bases short and J 5 bases short, with 6 bases between. In DNA form, the CDR3 reads TGTGCCAGCAGTAGTAAAGATACGCAGTATTTT. It is translated as CASSSKDTQYF.

This clonotype was seen many times. The chain joins TRBV12-3 or TRBV12-4 to TRBJ2-3; D is possibly TRBD2 (6 bases). V was clipped by 7 bases and J by 2 bases, with 19 bases between them. This CDR3 contains 16 residues. The CDR3 reads CASTPPVAEDTDTQYF. For the CDR3, the DNA is TGTGCCAGCACCCCTCCGGTAGCGGAAGACACAGATACGCAGTATTTT.

This clonotype was counted ten times or more. This sequence joins TRBV20-1 and TRBJ2-1; possible D gene TRBD1, 6 bases. Trimming took 6 bases from V and 10 from J, leaving 25 bases between them. The CDR3 covers 15 residues. The germline V gene encodes CDR1 DFQATT and CDR2 SNEGSKA (reference sequence). In DNA form, the CDR3 reads TGCAGTGCCAAAATTGGTGGGGGCCCGGGCGGGGAGCAGTTCTTC. Translated, it gives CSAKIGGGPGGEQFF.

This clonotype was found many times. The chain combines TRBV27 with TRBJ1-1; no firm D call. The CDR3 runs to 17 residues. Trimming took 3 bases from V and 1 from J, leaving 18 bases between them. Germline lookup yields CDR1 MNHEY and CDR2 SMNVEV (reference sequence). Here the CDR3 DNA reads TGTGCCAGCAGTTTGGGAGCAGGCGGCGGAGGGAACACTGAAGCTTTCTTT. This translates into CASSLGAGGGGNTEAFF.

The table lists this clonotype with a few counts. V and J are TRBV28 and TRBJ2-7; D may match TRBD1 or TRBD2 (5 bases each). V lost 3 bases and J lost 1, with 16 bases in between. The CDR3 is made up of 16 amino acids. CDR1 is MDHEN, CDR2 SYDVKM, per germline. Here the CDR3 DNA reads TGTGCCAGCAGTTTTGTGGGGCGAGGGATTTCCTACGAGCAGTACTTC. It translates to CASSFVGRGISYEQYF.

This clonotype was recorded many times. The chain is built from TRBV10-3 and TRBJ1-5; D is unresolved. The germline V gene has CDR1 ENHRY and CDR2 SYGVKD. V was cut by 2 bases and J by 0 bases, with 2 bases left in between. The CDR3 consists of 13 residues. The CDR3 loop reads CAISESSNQPQHF. The CDR3, as DNA: TGTGCCATCAGTGAGAGTAGCAATCAGCCCCAGCATTTT.

This clonotype has ten or more counts. This rearrangement joins TRBV27 to TRBJ1-1; D possibly corresponds to TRBD1 (6 bases). The CDR3 sequence is 14 residues long. Germline V gives CDR1 MNHEY, CDR2 SMNVEV (reference sequence). Between the trimmed V and J ends, which lost 6 bases and 4 bases, there was a span of 15 bases. The CDR3 is CASRREQGVTEAFF. Written as DNA, the CDR3 is TGTGCCAGCAGGCGAGAACAGGGAGTCACTGAAGCTTTCTTT.

There are a few counts of this clonotype. V is TRBV12-3 or TRBV12-4 and J is TRBJ1-1; 7 nucleotides line up with TRBD1. The ends lost 6 bases at V and 10 bases at J; junction bases unmatched: 8. The CDR3 length is 12 residues. This chain's CDR3 is CASSLRQGPAFF. The CDR3 DNA sequence: TGTGCCAGCAGCCTCCGACAGGGCCCAGCTTTCTTT.